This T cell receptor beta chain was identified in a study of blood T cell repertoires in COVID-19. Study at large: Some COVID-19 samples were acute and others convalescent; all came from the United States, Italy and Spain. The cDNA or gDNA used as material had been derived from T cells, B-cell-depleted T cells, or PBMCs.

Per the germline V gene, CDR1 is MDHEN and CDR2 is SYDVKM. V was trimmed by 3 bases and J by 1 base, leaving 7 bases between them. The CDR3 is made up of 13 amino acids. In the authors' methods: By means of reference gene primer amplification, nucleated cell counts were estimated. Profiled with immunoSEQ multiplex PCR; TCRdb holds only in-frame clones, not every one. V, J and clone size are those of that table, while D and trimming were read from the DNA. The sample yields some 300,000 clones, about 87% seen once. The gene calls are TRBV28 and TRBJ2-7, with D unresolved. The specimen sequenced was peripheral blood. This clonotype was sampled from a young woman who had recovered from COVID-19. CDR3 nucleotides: TGTGCCAGCAGTTTGGCAGAATCCTACGAGCAGTACTTC. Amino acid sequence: CASSLAESYEQYF.